A selection of T cell receptor beta chains follows, all from one sample in a study of graft-versus-host responses after intestinal transplantation. TCRdb's table, derived via immunoSEQ multiplex PCR, lists solely in-frame clones and lacks some. The sample includes about 120,000 clones, about 93% of them seen just once. Their antigens are not known. The sample here was unstimulated CD4+ T cells sorted from spleen or lymph node cells, taken before intestinal transplant. Receptors originate from a human donor who received an intestinal transplant. Both conserved end residues are part of each CDR3. Fields, in order: CDR3 protein, CDR3 DNA, V gene, D gene, clone size, J gene. D genes are given only for firm matches. For some rows the clone size is stated as once, few or many, or as a class when expanded; others skip it.

CASSLAGKNTEAFF TGTGCCAGCAGCTTAGCAGGGAAGAACACTGAAGCTTTCTTT TRBV7-9 . . TRBJ1-1
CASVSGTSGSNEQFF TGTGCCAGCGTGTCTGGGACTAGCGGGAGCAATGAGCAGTTCTTC TRBV6-1 TRBD2 once TRBJ2-1
CAWSPQRFRTDTQYF TGTGCCTGGAGCCCCCAAAGGTTTCGCACAGATACGCAGTATTTT TRBV30 . . TRBJ2-3
CATTGPLNTEAFF TGTGCCACTACGGGACCCCTGAACACTGAAGCTTTCTTT TRBV6-5 . . TRBJ1-1
CAISYSQGSTEAFF TGTGCCATCAGTTACAGTCAGGGGAGCACTGAAGCTTTCTTT TRBV10-3 . . TRBJ1-1
CASSQVDDSSNEKLFF TGCGCCAGCAGCCAAGTAGACGACTCCTCTAATGAAAAACTGTTTTTT TRBV4-1 . . TRBJ1-4
CASSPPHTDTQYF TGTGCCAGCTCACCACCTCACACAGATACGCAGTATTTT TRBV18 . . TRBJ2-3
CASYKQGSGANVLTF TGTGCCAGCTATAAGCAGGGGAGTGGGGCCAACGTCCTGACTTTC TRBV6-5 . . TRBJ2-6
CASSYSRGSYEQYF TGTGCCAGCAGTTACTCGAGGGGTTCCTACGAGCAGTACTTC TRBV6-6 . once TRBJ2-7
CAWSVVGGGRNTTYEQYF TGTGCCTGGAGTGTAGTAGGGGGTGGACGTAATACTACCTACGAGCAGTACTTC TRBV30 . once TRBJ2-7
CASRLAASTDTQYF TGTGCCAGCAGGCTAGCGGCTAGCACAGATACGCAGTATTTT TRBV6-5 TRBD2 . TRBJ2-3
CASRAGTGDTQYF TGTGCCAGCAGAGCCGGGACTGGCGATACGCAGTATTTT TRBV2 . . TRBJ2-3
CASSYPVRGRGIGEKLFF TGTGCCAGCAGCTACCCCGTCAGGGGGCGCGGGATAGGTGAAAAACTGTTTTTT TRBV7-6 TRBD1 . TRBJ1-4
CASSVGLTVGQETQYF TGTGCCAGCAGCGTAGGGTTGACGGTAGGGCAAGAGACCCAGTACTTC TRBV9 . . TRBJ2-5
CASSRETGGAKGYTF TGTGCCAGCAGCCGCGAAACAGGGGGCGCGAAAGGCTACACCTTC TRBV7-9 TRBD1 once TRBJ1-2
CASSLGANTEAFF TGTGCCAGCTCACTGGGGGCGAACACTGAAGCTTTCTTT TRBV18 . . TRBJ1-1
CASSISGNTGELFF TGTGCCAGTAGTATTAGCGGGAACACCGGGGAGCTGTTTTTT TRBV19 . . TRBJ2-2
CASSLGRKETQYF TGTGCCAGCAGCTTAGGGCGGAAAGAGACCCAGTACTTC TRBV7-2 . once TRBJ2-5
CATSRLPGQGKAYEQYF TGTGCCACCAGCAGGCTCCCGGGACAGGGTAAAGCCTACGAGCAGTACTTC TRBV15 TRBD1 . TRBJ2-7
CASSQVWRWDENEQFF TGTGCCAGCAGCCAAGTCTGGAGGTGGGATGAAAATGAGCAGTTCTTC TRBV14 . once TRBJ2-1
CASSYHRATGELFF TGTGCCAGCAGTTACCACAGGGCCACCGGGGAGCTGTTTTTT TRBV6-5 . . TRBJ2-2
CASSPRKLAGLGEQYF TGTGCCAGCAGCCCTAGGAAACTAGCGGGGTTAGGGGAGCAGTACTTC TRBV7-2 TRBD2 . TRBJ2-7
CASTEGLAGDEQYF TGTGCCAGCACTGAAGGACTAGCGGGAGACGAGCAGTACTTC TRBV2 TRBD2 . TRBJ2-7
CASSPPIRAGEQYF TGTGCCAGCTCACCACCTATCAGGGCCGGGGAGCAGTACTTC TRBV18 . few TRBJ2-7
CASSPLPGQGYNEQFF TGTGCCAGTAGCCCCCTCCCGGGACAGGGTTACAATGAGCAGTTCTTC TRBV19 TRBD1 . TRBJ2-1
CAIRTQGDYGYTF TGTGCCATCAGAACACAGGGAGACTATGGCTACACCTTC TRBV10-3 . . TRBJ1-2
CASSPPRQGDYEQYF TGTGCCAGCTCACCACCGAGACAGGGGGACTACGAGCAGTACTTC TRBV18 TRBD1 . TRBJ2-7
CASSIQEAFF TGTGCCAGCAGTATCCAAGAAGCTTTCTTT TRBV11-2 . . TRBJ1-1
CASSAREAQLYEQYF TGTGCCAGCAGTGCTCGGGAGGCACAGTTATACGAGCAGTACTTC TRBV2 TRBD2 . TRBJ2-7
CASSLWSGANVLTF TGTGCCAGCAGTTTATGGTCTGGGGCCAACGTCCTGACTTTC TRBV27 . . TRBJ2-6
CASSLAPGSDTQYF TGTGCCAGCAGCTTAGCCCCGGGGTCAGATACGCAGTATTTT TRBV7-3 . . TRBJ2-3
CASSSGSISSYNEQFF TGCGCCAGCAGCTCGGGTTCCATAAGCTCCTACAATGAGCAGTTCTTC TRBV5-1 . . TRBJ2-1
CASSMIITFGKPQHF TGTGCCAGTAGTATGATTATCACATTTGGGAAGCCCCAGCATTTT TRBV19 . . TRBJ1-5
CASSLRQGGTGELFF TGTGCCAGCAGTCTAAGACAGGGGGGCACCGGGGAGCTGTTTTTT TRBV2 TRBD1 . TRBJ2-2
CASRRSLNTEAFF TGTGCCAGCAGACGGAGCTTGAACACTGAAGCTTTCTTT TRBV6-6 . . TRBJ1-1
CASTLQGEKLFF TGCGCCAGCACCCTTCAGGGTGAAAAACTGTTTTTT TRBV5-1 . . TRBJ1-4
CASSWTGLFTDTQYF TGTGCCAGTAGTTGGACAGGCCTCTTCACAGATACGCAGTATTTT TRBV19 TRBD1 . TRBJ2-3
CASSPYRGQDTGELFF TGTGCCAGCTCACCCTACAGGGGGCAGGACACCGGGGAGCTGTTTTTT TRBV18 TRBD1 . TRBJ2-2
CASSIRDYTEAFF TGTGCCAGCAGTATCCGGGACTACACTGAAGCTTTCTTT TRBV6-5 . once TRBJ1-1
CASSLAPSGGDGYTF TGCGCCAGCAGCTTGGCCCCATCGGGGGGGGATGGCTACACCTTC TRBV5-1 . . TRBJ1-2
CATSRGLAGGRDTQYF TGTGCCACCAGCAGAGGACTAGCGGGAGGGCGAGATACGCAGTATTTT TRBV15 TRBD2 . TRBJ2-3
CASSNIGTANTEAFF TGTGCCAGCTCAAATATAGGTACAGCGAACACTGAAGCTTTCTTT TRBV18 . . TRBJ1-1
CASNTGQGPYEQYF TGTGCCAGCAATACGGGACAGGGACCCTACGAGCAGTACTTC TRBV6-1 TRBD1 . TRBJ2-7
CASSGRTDTQYF TGCGCCAGCAGCGGCCGCACAGATACGCAGTATTTT TRBV5-1 . . TRBJ2-3
CASSVGLPGQGAADTQYF TGTGCCAGCAGCGTAGGTTTACCGGGACAGGGGGCCGCAGATACGCAGTATTTT TRBV9 TRBD1 . TRBJ2-3
CASISPQRNYGYTF TGTGCCAGTATATCACCACAGCGTAACTATGGCTACACCTTC TRBV19 . . TRBJ1-2
CASSIRDRYYEQYF TGTGCCAGTAGTATTAGGGACAGATACTACGAGCAGTACTTC TRBV19 TRBD1 . TRBJ2-7
CASLETGGTDTQYF TGTGCCAGTCTCGAGACAGGGGGCACAGATACGCAGTATTTT TRBV19 TRBD1 . TRBJ2-3
CASSERTSGGPSTDTQYF TGTGCCAGCAGCGAGAGGACTAGCGGGGGCCCAAGCACAGATACGCAGTATTTT TRBV9 TRBD2 . TRBJ2-3
CSAAEGLHSGNTIYF TGCAGCGCCGCCGAGGGCCTCCACTCTGGAAACACCATATATTTT TRBV29-1 . . TRBJ1-3
CASSPGEVAEQFF TGTGCCAGCTCACCAGGGGAGGTAGCCGAGCAGTTCTTC TRBV18 . . TRBJ2-1
CASGESGTSYGYTF TGCGCCAGCGGTGAGTCTGGGACAAGCTATGGCTACACCTTC TRBV10-1 . once TRBJ1-2
CASSLGANRAYGYTF TGTGCCAGCAGCTTGGGTGCCAACCGCGCCTATGGCTACACCTTC TRBV5-8 . few TRBJ1-2
CASSPLAGGAPDTQYF TGTGCCAGCAGTCCATTAGCGGGAGGGGCCCCAGATACGCAGTATTTT TRBV28 TRBD2 . TRBJ2-3
CASSLGGGQETQYF TGCGCCAGCAGCTTGGGGGGGGGACAAGAGACCCAGTACTTC TRBV5-1 TRBD2 . TRBJ2-5